Sequencing of this T cell receptor (beta chain) was carried out in a study of control samples from healthy donors and cancer patients. This CDR3 region has 14 residues. The germline V gene has CDR1 MNHEY and CDR2 SVGAGI. Losses at the gene ends were 4 bases for V and 5 bases for J; bases not matched to a gene: 5. Assay: immunoSEQ multiplex PCR; the TCRdb copy retains only in-frame clones and omits some. In the table there are around 120,000 clones, roughly 88% of which are singletons. The sample taken for sequencing was blood. The source of this sequence is a man aged 35 to 55 in good health. The rearrangement joins TRBV6-5 to TRBJ2-5; TRBD1 aligns across 9 bases. As DNA, the CDR3 is TGTGCCAGCAGTTTGACAGGGGGTGGTGAGACCCAGTACTTC. Translated, it gives CASSLTGGGETQYF.